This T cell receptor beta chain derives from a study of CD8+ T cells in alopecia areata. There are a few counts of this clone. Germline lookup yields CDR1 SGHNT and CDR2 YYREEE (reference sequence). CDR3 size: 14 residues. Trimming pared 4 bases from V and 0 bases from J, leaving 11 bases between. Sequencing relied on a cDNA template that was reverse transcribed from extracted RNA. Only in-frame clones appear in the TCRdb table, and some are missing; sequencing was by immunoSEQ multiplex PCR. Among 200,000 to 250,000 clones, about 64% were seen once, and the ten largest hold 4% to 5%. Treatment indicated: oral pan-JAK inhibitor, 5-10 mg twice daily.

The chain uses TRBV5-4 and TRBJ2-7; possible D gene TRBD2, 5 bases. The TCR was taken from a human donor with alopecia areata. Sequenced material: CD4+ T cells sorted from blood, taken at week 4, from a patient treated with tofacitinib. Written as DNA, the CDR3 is TGTGCCAGCAGCCCCCGGGGAGACTCCTACGAGCAGTACTTC. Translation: CASSPRGDSYEQYF.